One sample yielded the 19 T cell receptor beta chains listed below, sequenced in a study of T cells in localized non-small cell lung cancer. Clones were read by immunoSEQ multiplex PCR, and TCRdb kept only the in-frame ones, dropping some. The table records more than 25,000 clones, approximately 91% of them present only once. This sample comprised PBMCs, obtained before any cancer treatment. The receptor source for this set is a man aged 40 to 70 with stage II lung adenocarcinoma.

The V gene is TRBV6-5, the J gene TRBJ2-3; no reliable D call. The CDR3 has 14 amino acids. Germline assignment: CDR1 MNHEY and CDR2 SVGAGI. The germline V and J ends were trimmed by 7 bases and 3 bases, with 14 bases remaining between them. The CDR3: CASTPGLGTDTQYF. For the CDR3, the DNA is TGTGCCAGCACCCCGGGCCTGGGGACAGATACGCAGTATTTT.

The CDR3 bases are TGTGCCAGCAGCCCTCCTAGCGGGAACACAGATACGCAGTATTTT. As protein: CASSPPSGNTDTQYF. This rearrangement joins TRBV7-2 to TRBJ2-3; 9 bases match TRBD2. Germline V lookup: CDR1 SGHTA, CDR2 FQGNSA. V lost 5 bases and J lost 2; bases outside the gene matches: 5. The CDR3 loop spans 15 amino acids.

The chain is built from TRBV9 and TRBJ2-7; 8 bases match TRBD2. The CDR3 covers 15 residues. The V and J ends lost 3 bases and 2 bases, in that order; junction bases with no gene match: 7. Germline V CDR1 and CDR2: SGDLS, YYNGEE. CDR3 nucleotide sequence: TGTGCCAGCAGCGCAGGACTAGCTGAAACCTACGAGCAGTACTTC. Protein product: CASSAGLAETYEQYF.

The J gene is TRBJ2-1, the V gene TRBV27; no firm D call. The V end lost 7 bases, the J end lost 8 bases, and 15 bases lay between the germline ends. CDR1 MNHEY and CDR2 SMNVEV come from the germline V gene (reference sequence). CDR3 size: 13 residues. CDR3 residues: CASTWSPGYEQFF. The DNA of the CDR3 is TGTGCCAGCACCTGGTCCCCCGGGTATGAGCAGTTCTTC.

On this clone: This sample also contains other DNA sequences that code for the same CDR3. The J gene is TRBJ2-7, the V gene TRBV6-1; 11 bases are shared with TRBD1. Germline CDR1 and CDR2: MNHNS and SASEGT. V lost 7 bases and J lost 4; bases outside the gene matches: 9. CDR3 length equals 15 residues. DNA for the CDR3: TGTGCCAGCAAGACCCACCGGGACAGGGGGTACGAGCAGTACTTC. Amino acids: CASKTHRDRGYEQYF.

This sequence joins TRBV11-2 and TRBJ1-2; no firm D call. Germline CDR1 is SGHAT and CDR2 is FQNNGV. This CDR3 region has 13 residues. V lost 0 bases and J 2 bases, leaving 4 bases between the germline ends. This chain's CDR3 is CASSLDSNYGYTF. CDR3 nucleotides: TGTGCCAGCAGCTTAGATTCAAACTATGGCTACACCTTC.

This chain uses TRBV19 with TRBJ1-5, with D perhaps TRBD1 (5 bases). The CDR3 sequence is 17 residues long. Germline lookup yields CDR1 LNHDA and CDR2 SQIVND (reference sequence). V was clipped by 1 base and J by 7 bases, with 20 bases between them. CDR3 in DNA: TGTGCCAGTAGTATAGTAGCAGGGAATCTTCGGGGACAGCCCCAGCATTTT. Encoded protein: CASSIVAGNLRGQPQHF.

This clone was counted only a few times. The J gene is TRBJ1-1, the V gene TRBV5-1, with D unclear. V was clipped by 4 bases and J by 0 bases, with 10 bases between them. CDR3 size: 14 residues. Looked up from germline, CDR1 is SGHRS and CDR2 is YFSETQ. CDR3 protein: CASSPGVMNTEAFF. The CDR3, as DNA: TGCGCCAGCAGCCCGGGAGTCATGAACACTGAAGCTTTCTTT.

The chain has TRBV12-5 and TRBJ2-3; the match to TRBD2 covers 8 bases. Germline CDR1 is LGHNT and CDR2 is FRNRAP. This CDR3 is built from 14 residues. Trimming at V came to 7 bases and at J to 7 bases, leaving 10 bases not matched to a gene. The DNA for the CDR3 is TGTGCTAGTGCGCGGAGCGGGAGTACGTATACGCAGTATTTT. It is translated as CASARSGSTYTQYF.

J is TRBJ1-6 and V is TRBV6-5; TRBD1 is a possible D gene (6 bases). V was cut by 6 bases and J by 5 bases, with 11 bases left in between. CDR3 length equals 14 residues. Germline V gene lookup returns CDR1 MNHEY and CDR2 SVGAGI. DNA for the CDR3: TGTGCCAGCAGGCGGGACACCGATAATTCACCCCTCCACTTT. Its translation is CASRRDTDNSPLHF.

The V call is TRBV7-9, the J call TRBJ2-5; D is unclear. In germline, CDR1 is SEHNR, CDR2 FQNEAQ (reference sequence). The CDR3 consists of 14 residues. V lost 4 bases and J 4 bases, leaving 13 bases between the germline ends. CDR3 region: CASSSRPAPETQYF. CDR3 nucleotides: TGTGCCAGCAGCTCCCGACCGGCACCAGAGACCCAGTACTTC.

This chain joins TRBV5-1 and TRBJ1-1; D remains unclear. Per germline, CDR1 SGHRS and CDR2 YFSETQ. This CDR3 spans 13 amino acids. Deletions cut 4 bases from V and 5 bases from J, with 12 bases between. The CDR3 bases are TGCGCCAGCAGCCCCATCGGGAGAACTGAAGCTTTCTTT. As protein: CASSPIGRTEAFF.

This rearrangement joins TRBV5-6 to TRBJ1-6, with 7 nucleotides matching TRBD1. Germline trimming cut 0 bases from V and 6 bases from J; bases unmatched to any gene: 6. Per the germline V gene, CDR1 is SGHDT and CDR2 is YYEEEE. This CDR3 has 16 residues. In DNA form, the CDR3 reads TGTGCCAGCAGCTTGGGGCCGGACAGGATTAATTCACCCCTCCACTTT. It is translated as CASSLGPDRINSPLHF.

The rearrangement links TRBV6-6 to TRBJ1-5; the match to TRBD1 covers 9 bases. The CDR3 consists of 15 residues. Looked up from germline, CDR1 is MNHNY and CDR2 is SVGAGI (reference sequence). The ends lost 6 bases at V and 4 bases at J; junction bases unmatched: 7. CDR3 loop: CASRNPGQGNQPQHF. CDR3 DNA sequence: TGTGCCAGCAGGAACCCGGGACAGGGAAATCAGCCCCAGCATTTT.

The chain employs TRBV7-8 and TRBJ2-6; D is unclear. Trimming took 11 bases from V and 1 from J, leaving 6 bases between them. The CDR3 runs 12 residues. CDR1 and CDR2 (germline): SGHVS, FQNEAQ. The CDR3 reads CASRSGANVLTF. DNA of the CDR3: TGTGCCTCCCGGTCTGGGGCCAACGTCCTGACTTTC.

The chain has TRBV11-2 and TRBJ2-7; no clear D. The length of the CDR3 is 17 residues. CDR1 and CDR2 (germline): SGHAT, FQNNGV. V was clipped by 1 base and J by 6 bases, with 22 bases between them. CDR3: CASSLVLSIGAPIEQYF. The CDR3 DNA is TGTGCCAGCAGCTTAGTTTTATCGATCGGCGCCCCGATCGAGCAGTACTTC.

This chain connects TRBV5-1 to TRBJ1-3; 7 nucleotides align to TRBD1. The V gene's germline CDR1 is SGHRS and CDR2 YFSETQ. The CDR3 has 17 amino acids. After removal of 4 bases from V and 0 bases from J, the junction contained 10 bases not matched to a gene. The DNA of the CDR3 is TGCGCCAGCAGCCCGAACTTACAGGGGAGCTCTGGAAACACCATATATTTT. Translated: CASSPNLQGSSGNTIYF. Complete variable domain (other parts from reference TRBV5-1 and TRBJ1-3): KAGVTQTPRYLIKTRGQQVTLSCSPISGHRSVSWYQQTPGQGLQFLFEYFSETQRNKGNFPGRFSGRQFSNSRSEMNVSTLELGDSALYLCASSPNLQGSSGNTIYFGEGSWLTVV.

The gene calls are TRBV18 and TRBJ2-5; no clear D. The CDR3 covers 13 residues. With 4 bases removed from V and 5 bases from J, the gap between germline ends came to 11 bases. Germline lookup yields CDR1 KGHSH and CDR2 LQKENI. The CDR3: CASSLEIGETQYF. CDR3 in DNA: TGTGCCAGCTCACTAGAGATAGGGGAGACCCAGTACTTC.

V and J are TRBV18 and TRBJ2-7; 11 positions agree with TRBD2. CDR1 KGHSH and CDR2 LQKENI come from the germline V gene. The trim removed 3 bases at V and 5 bases at J, leaving 6 bases unmatched. The CDR3 runs to 15 residues. The CDR3: CASSPQLAGVDEQYF. CDR3 sequence (DNA): TGTGCCAGCTCACCCCAACTAGCGGGAGTAGACGAGCAGTACTTC.